A single sample is the source of the 27 T cell receptor beta chains below, sequenced in a study of blood T cell repertoires in COVID-19 (dated by TCRdb to about 2020). The library was produced with the immunoSEQ multiplex PCR assay. TCRdb's version of the immuneACCESS table is confined to in-frame rearrangements and falls short of the full clone set. An unresolved V gene accounts for under half of the shortfall where checked; the remainder is of unknown origin. This sample gives about 170,000 clones in total; around three quarters of them show up just once. About 20% of the sample lies in the top ten. Material: PBMCs or T cells enriched from blood (not recorded which). These receptors were obtained from a woman in her seventies in a cohort exposed to, infected with or recovered from COVID-19 (not recorded which).

The V gene is TRBV28, the J gene TRBJ1-1; 8 nucleotides match TRBD1. The CDR3 is 15 amino acids. With V trimmed by 3 bases and J by 6 bases, 9 bases remained unmatched. Germline V gene lookup returns CDR1 MDHEN and CDR2 SYDVKM. In DNA form, the CDR3 reads TGTGCCAGCAGTTTCAGGGGGCTGAAGCGATCTGAAGCTTTCTTT. Encoded protein: CASSFRGLKRSEAFF.

The chain is built from TRBV7-6 and TRBJ2-5; possibly TRBD1 for D (5 bases). V lost 4 bases, J lost 1 base, and 13 bases lay in between. The CDR3 spans 15 residues. The germline gives CDR1 SGHVS, CDR2 FNYEAQ. CDR3 residues: CASSYPGSGQETQYF. CDR3 nucleotide sequence: TGTGCCAGCAGCTATCCAGGGTCGGGCCAAGAGACCCAGTACTTC. The complete variable domain, with remaining parts taken from reference TRBV7-6 and TRBJ2-5, reads GAGVSQSPRYKVTKRGQDVALRCDPISGHVSLYWYRQALGQGPEFLTYFNYEAQQDKSGLPNDRFSAERPEGSISTLTIQRTEQRDSAMYRCASSYPGSGQETQYFGPGTRLLVL.

Concerning this clone: The junction differs from germline at one of its ends, possibly a read error. V is TRBV5-1 and J is TRBJ2-1, with D uncertain. Germline values: CDR1 SGHRS, CDR2 YFSETQ. This CDR3 has 12 residues. The CDR3, as DNA: TGCGCCAGCAGCTTGGACTACTATGAGCAGTTCTTC. Its protein is CASSLDYYEQFF.

The gene calls are TRBV11-2 and TRBJ2-7, with 7 positions matching TRBD2. Germline CDR1 SGHAT, CDR2 FQNNGV. Trimming cost V 2 bases and J 6 bases; bases outside gene matches: 1. The CDR3 length is 12 residues. CDR3 sequence reads: CASSLIAGEQYF. The CDR3 DNA reads as TGTGCCAGCAGCTTAATAGCGGGCGAGCAGTACTTC.

This clone was seen a single time. The chain links TRBV28 to TRBJ2-1; D may be TRBD2 (6 bases). Germline CDR1 is MDHEN and CDR2 is SYDVKM. Trimming removed 4 bases from V and 12 bases from J, with 13 bases in between. The CDR3 totals 12 residues. Here the CDR3 reads CASSSRRAVQFF. As DNA, the CDR3 is TGTGCCAGCAGTTCGAGGAGGGCCGTGCAGTTCTTC.

The chain couples TRBV29-1 to TRBJ2-7; D unclear. V lost 4 bases and J 2 bases, leaving 15 bases between the germline ends. The CDR3 totals 14 residues. Germline values: CDR1 SQVTM, CDR2 ANQGSEA. CDR3 DNA sequence: TGCAGCGTTGGTGGAAGGAGTGGCACCTACGAGCAGTACTTC. It translates to CSVGGRSGTYEQYF.

The chain links TRBV15 to TRBJ1-5; D is possibly TRBD1 (5 bases). Germline V gives CDR1 LNHNV, CDR2 YYDKDF (reference sequence). The CDR3 contains 18 residues. V was clipped by 0 bases and J by 4 bases, with 19 bases between them. The CDR3 DNA sequence: TGTGCCACCAGCAGAGACCTTTTCGGAGGGGCCGGGAATCAGCCCCAGCATTTT. Translation gives CATSRDLFGGAGNQPQHF.

The rearrangement links TRBV9 to TRBJ2-5; 10 positions agree with TRBD2. Germline V gene lookup returns CDR1 SGDLS and CDR2 YYNGEE. The CDR3 runs 18 residues. Trimming cost V 1 base and J 4 bases; bases outside gene matches: 13. This CDR3 is CASSVSLAGVAVGETQYF. The CDR3 DNA reads TGTGCCAGCAGCGTATCCCTAGCGGGAGTAGCGGTGGGAGAGACCCAGTACTTC.

This clone was recorded a few times. V and J are TRBV15 and TRBJ2-7; no definite D call. CDR1 is LNHNV, CDR2 YYDKDF, per germline (reference sequence). The CDR3 has 13 amino acids. The V end was cut by 8 bases, the J end by 3 bases, with 14 bases between. This chain's CDR3 is CATGLGANYEQYF. In DNA form, the CDR3 reads TGTGCCACCGGTTTAGGAGCTAACTACGAGCAGTACTTC.

This clone was seen only a few times. In the same sample, other DNA sequences code for this CDR3. The V and J genes are TRBV7-2 and TRBJ1-6; unclear D gene. The CDR3 consists of 16 residues. The V end was cut by 2 bases, the J end by 0 bases, with 8 bases between. Germline lookup yields CDR1 SGHTA and CDR2 FQGNSA. The CDR3 nucleotides are TGTGCCAGCAGCTTAATTAGGAGCTCCTATAATTCACCCCTCCACTTT. Amino acid sequence: CASSLIRSSYNSPLHF.

This sequence joins TRBV3-1 (or the pseudogene TRBV3-2) and TRBJ2-2; 9 bases match TRBD2. Germline V gene lookup returns CDR1 LGHDT and CDR2 YNNKEL (reference sequence). The CDR3 covers 16 residues. V lost 1 base to trimming and J lost 4 bases; unmatched junction nucleotides: 4. CDR3 loop: CASSQGGLAITGELFF. The CDR3 nucleotides are TGTGCCAGCAGCCAAGGAGGACTAGCGATCACCGGGGAGCTGTTTTTT.

CDR3 coding DNA: TGTGCCAGCAGGGCAGGAGGGCCGTACAATGAGCAGTTCTTC. This translates into CASRAGGPYNEQFF. V usage is TRBV2 and J usage is TRBJ2-1; TRBD2 is a possible D gene (6 bases). The CDR3 extends over 14 amino acids. V gave up 6 bases and J gave up 4 bases, with 13 bases separating them. Looked up from germline, CDR1 is SNHLY and CDR2 is FYNNEI.

This clone showed up just a few times. V and J are TRBV4-3 and TRBJ1-2; D unresolved. Germline CDR1 is LGHNA and CDR2 is YSLEER. The CDR3 covers 15 residues. The V and J ends lost 0 bases and 9 bases respectively, with 17 bases between them. CDR3 sequence (DNA): TGCGCCAGCAGCCAAGATGTCGGGCCGGGAAGGCGCTACACCTTC. This translates into CASSQDVGPGRRYTF.

The chain links TRBV7-2 to TRBJ2-5, with D hard to call. CDR1 SGHTA and CDR2 FQGNSA come from the germline V gene. The germline V and J ends were trimmed by 5 bases and 2 bases, with 3 bases remaining between them. The CDR3 is 11 residues long. The CDR3 region has the DNA TGTGCCAGCAGCGCGCAAGAGACCCAGTACTTC. This codes for CASSAQETQYF.

CDR3 region: CASSPQIVHNEQFF. The CDR3 DNA is TGTGCCAGCAGTCCCCAAATAGTGCACAATGAGCAGTTCTTC. This chain joins TRBV7-2 and TRBJ2-1; D uncertain. Trimming took 6 bases from V and 5 from J, leaving 14 bases between them. Per germline, CDR1 SGHTA and CDR2 FQGNSA. The CDR3 spans 14 residues.

This clone was seen more than once but under ten times. The chain combines TRBV28 with TRBJ2-1; 9 bases fit TRBD1. The V segment lost 6 bases and the J segment 10 bases; nucleotides outside the gene matches: 13. The germline CDR1 and CDR2 sequences are MDHEN and SYDVKM. The CDR3 extends over 15 amino acids. In nucleotides, the CDR3 is TGTGCCAGCAGACAAGACAGGGGGACAATGAGGGAGCAGTTCTTC. Translated, it gives CASRQDRGTMREQFF.

Turning to this clone: The sample contains more than one DNA sequence encoding this CDR3. The V gene is TRBV2, the J gene TRBJ2-3; no firm D call. The CDR3 is made up of 12 amino acids. The V gene lost 4 bases and the J gene lost 3 bases, with 5 bases spanning the gap. CDR1 SNHLY and CDR2 FYNNEI come from the germline V gene. As DNA, the CDR3 is TGTGCCAGCAGTGTGTCGACAGATACGCAGTATTTT. It codes for CASSVSTDTQYF.

Details on this clone: At one end the junction does not follow the germline gene, possibly because of a read error. V is TRBV5-1 and J is TRBJ1-4; 8 bases align to TRBD1. CDR1 and CDR2 (germline): SGHRS, YFSETQ. The CDR3 extends over 15 amino acids. The CDR3 loop is CAGSGRTGPNEKLFF. DNA for the CDR3: TGCGCCGGCAGCGGAAGGACAGGGCCCAATGAAAAACTGTTTTTT.

Points on this clone: The sample holds other DNA sequences that translate to the same CDR3. V gene TRBV20-1 combines with J gene TRBJ2-3, with 7 positions matching TRBD2. V lost 3 bases and J lost 3; bases outside the gene matches: 9. The length of the CDR3 is 15 residues. Germline V gene sequence: CDR1 DFQATT, CDR2 SNEGSKA (reference sequence). The CDR3: CSASLREGLTDTQYF. CDR3 nucleotides: TGCAGTGCTAGTCTGAGGGAGGGCCTTACAGATACGCAGTATTTT.

The chain has TRBV6-6 and TRBJ1-1; 7 nucleotides align to TRBD1. The CDR3 has 15 residues. Germline V gives CDR1 MNHNY, CDR2 SVGAGI (reference sequence). J lost 1 base, V lost 5 bases, and 7 bases had no gene match. This chain's CDR3 is CASSRPGQSNTEAFF. As DNA, the CDR3 is TGTGCCAGCAGTCGGCCGGGACAGTCGAACACTGAAGCTTTCTTT.

The CDR3 spells CASSFPGGGFVGYGYTF. Here the CDR3 DNA reads TGTGCCAGCAGCTTCCCGGGGGGGGGATTTGTTGGATATGGCTACACCTTC. The J gene is TRBJ1-2, the V gene TRBV7-9; D might be TRBD1 (5 bases). The CDR3 sequence is 17 residues long. The germline V gene has CDR1 SEHNR and CDR2 FQNEAQ (reference sequence). Trimming removed 3 bases from V and 5 bases from J, with 22 bases in between.

The chain is built from TRBV5-8 and TRBJ2-1; D call uncertain. CDR1 and CDR2 from the germline V gene are SGHTS and YDEGEE. V lost 2 bases and J 9 bases, leaving 9 bases between the germline ends. The CDR3 consists of 12 residues. The CDR3: CASSLWWSEQFF. CDR3 DNA sequence: TGTGCCAGCAGCTTATGGTGGAGTGAGCAGTTCTTC.

This chain joins TRBV5-4 and TRBJ2-1; tentatively, D is TRBD2 (5 bases). V was pared by 1 base and J by 0 bases, with 8 bases between. The V gene's germline CDR1 is SGHNT and CDR2 YYREEE (reference sequence). There are 15 residues in the CDR3. CDR3 region: CASSLSRGSYNEQFF. The DNA for the CDR3 is TGTGCCAGCAGCTTGTCCCGGGGCTCCTACAATGAGCAGTTCTTC.

V usage is TRBV6-6 and J usage is TRBJ2-5, with no clear D. Germline CDR1 MNHNY, CDR2 SVGAGI (reference sequence). Trimming took 8 bases from V and 4 from J, leaving 11 bases between them. CDR3 length: 12 residues. DNA of the CDR3: TGTGCCAGCTGTTCCCAGATAGAGACCCAGTACTTC. This codes for CASCSQIETQYF.

CDR3 bases: TGTGCCAGCAGCGTAGGGGAGGACTATGGCTACACCTTC. It codes for CASSVGEDYGYTF. This chain joins TRBV9 and TRBJ1-2, with unresolved D. The germline CDR1 and CDR2 sequences are SGDLS and YYNGEE. V dropped 0 bases and J dropped 3 bases, with 6 bases sitting between them. This CDR3 is 13 amino acids long.

In this sample, this clone turned up a few times. The rearrangement links TRBV12-3 or TRBV12-4 to TRBJ1-1, with D uncertain. Deletions cut 3 bases from V and 7 bases from J, with 9 bases between. The CDR3 contains 12 residues. The chain's CDR3 is CASSFRGFEAFF. DNA for the CDR3: TGTGCCAGCAGTTTTCGGGGTTTTGAAGCTTTCTTT.

In its sample, this clone was seen a few times. The rearrangement links TRBV4-2 to TRBJ1-3, with D possibly being TRBD1 (5 bases). The V end lost 3 bases, the J end lost 1 base, and 16 bases lay between the germline ends. The CDR3 is 17 amino acids. Germline-derived CDR1 and CDR2 are LGHNA and YNFKEQ. CDR3 region: CASSQTRGPLSGNTIYF. The CDR3 coding sequence is TGTGCCAGCAGCCAGACAAGGGGCCCTCTGTCTGGAAACACCATATATTTT.